A selection of T cell receptor beta chains follows, all from one sample in a study of vaccination and CD4 T cells after COVID-19. These TCRs' antigens remain unknown. TCRdb reprocessed the PCR reads via MiXCR and lists one record per CDR3 protein. The table shows approximately 9,000 distinct CDR3 sequences, with 50% to 65% occurring only once. The sequenced sample was CD4+ T cells from blood, cultured in vitro. These receptors were collected from a human donor who had recovered from COVID-19. The CDR3 runs from the conserved cysteine through the conserved F or W. The D gene is left open where the match is weak. Only some rows state a clone size, as once, few, many or a class for expanded clones.

abundance: -
d_gene: -
len: 15
j_gene: TRBJ2-1
v_gene: TRBV5-8
CDR3aa: CASSLAGQSYNEQFF
CDR3nt: TGTGCCAGCAGCTTGGCCGGCCAATCCTACAATGAGCAGTTCTTC

abundance: -
d_gene: -
len: 15
j_gene: TRBJ2-5
v_gene: TRBV7-2
CDR3aa: CASSLGGTERETQYF
CDR3nt: TGTGCCAGCAGCTTGGGGGGGACAGAAAGAGAGACCCAGTACTTC

abundance: -
d_gene: -
len: 15
j_gene: TRBJ1-1
v_gene: TRBV30
CDR3aa: CAWSPRGRPNTEAFF
CDR3nt: TGTGCCTGGAGTCCCCGGGGTAGACCGAACACTGAAGCTTTCTTT

abundance: few
d_gene: -
len: 13
j_gene: TRBJ1-1
v_gene: TRBV11-3
CDR3aa: CASSLGARTEAFF
CDR3nt: TGTGCCAGCAGCTTAGGGGCGCGTACTGAAGCTTTCTTT

abundance: few
d_gene: -
len: 13
j_gene: TRBJ1-5
v_gene: TRBV20-1
CDR3aa: CSASARRDQPQHF
CDR3nt: TGCAGTGCTAGTGCCCGGCGGGACCAGCCCCAGCATTTT

abundance: -
d_gene: TRBD1
len: 16
j_gene: TRBJ2-1
v_gene: TRBV7-2
CDR3aa: CASSLTRDRVYNEQFF
CDR3nt: TGTGCCAGCAGCTTAACCAGGGACAGGGTCTACAATGAGCAGTTCTTC

abundance: few
d_gene: -
len: 15
j_gene: TRBJ1-4
v_gene: TRBV20-1
CDR3aa: CSANPQGLANEKLFF
CDR3nt: TGCAGTGCAAACCCCCAGGGATTGGCTAATGAAAAACTGTTTTTT

abundance: large
d_gene: TRBD1
len: 14
j_gene: TRBJ1-1
v_gene: TRBV6-2/TRBV6-3
CDR3aa: CASSRGQGNTEAFF
CDR3nt: TGTGCCAGCAGCCGGGGACAGGGGAATACTGAAGCTTTCTTT

abundance: -
d_gene: -
len: 16
j_gene: TRBJ1-4
v_gene: TRBV20-1
CDR3aa: CSVMTGAFGKKEKLFF
CDR3nt: TGCAGCGTAATGACTGGGGCGTTTGGGAAGAAAGAAAAACTGTTTTTT

abundance: -
d_gene: -
len: 14
j_gene: TRBJ2-2
v_gene: TRBV5-8
CDR3aa: CASSLGLGTGELFF
CDR3nt: TGTGCCAGCAGCTTGGGACTGGGCACCGGGGAGCTGTTTTTT

abundance: few
d_gene: -
len: 16
j_gene: TRBJ1-6
v_gene: TRBV19
CDR3aa: CASSMSYREPNSPLHF
CDR3nt: TGTGCCAGTAGTATGAGTTATCGGGAGCCGAATTCACCCCTCCACTTT

abundance: -
d_gene: TRBD1
len: 14
j_gene: TRBJ2-7
v_gene: TRBV4-3
CDR3aa: CASSPDRGPYEQYF
CDR3nt: TGCGCCAGCAGCCCGGACAGGGGGCCGTACGAGCAGTACTTC

abundance: medium-sized
d_gene: TRBD2
len: 14
j_gene: TRBJ2-7
v_gene: TRBV28
CDR3aa: CASNPGGVVREQYF
CDR3nt: TGTGCCAGCAACCCGGGAGGGGTTGTGAGAGAGCAGTACTTC

abundance: -
d_gene: TRBD1
len: 16
j_gene: TRBJ1-6
v_gene: TRBV30
CDR3aa: CAWSVRAGGNNSPLHF
CDR3nt: TGTGCCTGGAGTGTACGAGCAGGGGGCAATAATTCACCCCTCCACTTT

abundance: -
d_gene: TRBD2
len: 16
j_gene: TRBJ2-3
v_gene: TRBV5-4
CDR3aa: CASSPGALAGTDTQYF
CDR3nt: TGTGCCAGCAGCCCCGGTGCCCTAGCGGGCACAGATACGCAGTATTTT

abundance: -
d_gene: TRBD1
len: 15
j_gene: TRBJ1-4
v_gene: TRBV2
CDR3aa: CASSFRGQGGEKLFF
CDR3nt: TGTGCCAGCAGTTTCCGGGGACAGGGAGGCGAAAAACTGTTTTTT

abundance: -
d_gene: -
len: 13
j_gene: TRBJ2-5
v_gene: TRBV2
CDR3aa: CASSDGLAETQYF
CDR3nt: TGTGCCAGCAGCGATGGGCTAGCGGAGACCCAGTACTTC

abundance: -
d_gene: TRBD1
len: 16
j_gene: TRBJ2-2
v_gene: TRBV27
CDR3aa: CASRKRTGGSTGELFF
CDR3nt: TGTGCCAGCAGAAAACGGACAGGGGGCAGCACCGGGGAGCTGTTTTTT

abundance: -
d_gene: TRBD2
len: 17
j_gene: TRBJ2-3
v_gene: TRBV18
CDR3aa: CASSRGLLAGGTDTQYF
CDR3nt: TGTGCCAGCTCACGGGGTCTCTTAGCGGGGGGCACAGATACGCAGTATTTT

abundance: -
d_gene: -
len: 14
j_gene: TRBJ2-7
v_gene: TRBV6-5
CDR3aa: CASSYGQTAYEQYF
CDR3nt: TGTGCCAGCAGTTACGGACAGACCGCCTACGAGCAGTACTTC

abundance: -
d_gene: -
len: 15
j_gene: TRBJ2-7
v_gene: TRBV27
CDR3aa: CASGETGKGAYEQYF
CDR3nt: TGTGCCAGCGGGGAAACAGGGAAAGGCGCCTACGAGCAGTACTTC

abundance: few
d_gene: -
len: 15
j_gene: TRBJ2-3
v_gene: TRBV4-1
CDR3aa: CASSQALPPLGTQYF
CDR3nt: TGCGCCAGCAGCCAAGCTCTCCCTCCGTTGGGAACGCAGTATTTT

abundance: few
d_gene: -
len: 14
j_gene: TRBJ1-2
v_gene: TRBV2
CDR3aa: CASSEYREGYGYTF
CDR3nt: TGTGCCAGCAGTGAATATAGGGAAGGCTATGGCTACACCTTC

abundance: -
d_gene: -
len: 13
j_gene: TRBJ2-7
v_gene: TRBV29-1
CDR3aa: CSVESPLGYEQYF
CDR3nt: TGCAGCGTTGAATCCCCTTTAGGCTACGAGCAGTACTTC

abundance: few
d_gene: TRBD2
len: 15
j_gene: TRBJ2-3
v_gene: TRBV7-3
CDR3aa: CASSQRGGVTDTQYF
CDR3nt: TGTGCCAGCAGCCAACGGGGGGGCGTTACAGATACGCAGTATTTT

abundance: -
d_gene: -
len: 16
j_gene: TRBJ1-6
v_gene: TRBV7-2
CDR3aa: CASSLGQTLETPPLHF
CDR3nt: TGTGCCAGCAGCTTAGGACAGACTCTAGAGACTCCACCCCTCCACTTT

abundance: few
d_gene: -
len: 14
j_gene: TRBJ1-1
v_gene: TRBV6-1
CDR3aa: CASSEYRRATEAFF
CDR3nt: TGTGCCAGCAGTGAATATCGTCGGGCCACTGAAGCTTTCTTT

abundance: once
d_gene: TRBD2
len: 18
j_gene: TRBJ2-1
v_gene: TRBV7-9
CDR3aa: CASSPKIRLAGGRNEQFF
CDR3nt: TGTGCCAGCAGCCCAAAGATCAGACTAGCGGGAGGCCGCAATGAGCAGTTCTTC

abundance: once
d_gene: -
len: 15
j_gene: TRBJ1-5
v_gene: TRBV6-1
CDR3aa: CASTPGPGGNQPQHF
CDR3nt: TGTGCCAGCACTCCAGGGCCTGGGGGCAATCAGCCCCAGCATTTT

abundance: few
d_gene: -
len: 16
j_gene: TRBJ2-2
v_gene: TRBV7-2
CDR3aa: CASSGPISYNTGELFF
CDR3nt: TGTGCCAGCAGCGGCCCCATATCATATAACACCGGGGAGCTGTTTTTT

abundance: -
d_gene: -
len: 17
j_gene: TRBJ2-5
v_gene: TRBV6-5
CDR3aa: CASSYSPLSKGSETQYF
CDR3nt: TGTGCCAGCAGTTACTCGCCTCTCAGCAAGGGTTCGGAGACCCAGTACTTC

abundance: few
d_gene: TRBD2
len: 16
j_gene: TRBJ2-5
v_gene: TRBV7-3
CDR3aa: CASSPLLAGAWETQYF
CDR3nt: TGTGCCAGCAGCCCCCTACTAGCGGGAGCGTGGGAGACCCAGTACTTC

abundance: -
d_gene: TRBD2
len: 14
j_gene: TRBJ2-1
v_gene: TRBV7-3
CDR3aa: CASSLTTSGSEQFF
CDR3nt: TGTGCCAGCAGCTTAACGACTAGCGGGAGTGAGCAGTTCTTC

abundance: few
d_gene: -
len: 11
j_gene: TRBJ1-1
v_gene: TRBV7-9
CDR3aa: CASSLITEAFF
CDR3nt: TGTGCCAGCAGCCTCATAACTGAAGCTTTCTTT

abundance: few
d_gene: -
len: 15
j_gene: TRBJ1-3
v_gene: TRBV2
CDR3aa: CASREQEFSGNTIYF
CDR3nt: TGTGCCAGCAGAGAACAGGAATTCTCTGGAAACACCATATATTTT

abundance: few
d_gene: TRBD1
len: 14
j_gene: TRBJ1-2
v_gene: TRBV7-8
CDR3aa: CASSPRQGTYGYTF
CDR3nt: TGTGCCAGCAGCCCGCGACAGGGTACCTATGGCTACACCTTC

abundance: -
d_gene: TRBD1
len: 14
j_gene: TRBJ2-7
v_gene: TRBV6-5
CDR3aa: CASSYSYRGYEQYF
CDR3nt: TGTGCCAGCAGTTACTCGTACAGGGGCTACGAGCAGTACTTC

abundance: medium-sized
d_gene: -
len: 12
j_gene: TRBJ1-5
v_gene: TRBV20-1
CDR3aa: CSARTGNQPQHF
CDR3nt: TGCAGTGCTAGGACAGGAAATCAGCCCCAGCATTTT

abundance: -
d_gene: -
len: 14
j_gene: TRBJ2-7
v_gene: TRBV20-1
CDR3aa: CSARVWGPSYEQYF
CDR3nt: TGCAGTGCTAGAGTCTGGGGACCCTCCTACGAGCAGTACTTC

abundance: once
d_gene: TRBD2
len: 16
j_gene: TRBJ2-3
v_gene: TRBV11-3
CDR3aa: CASSPLGRYREDMQYF
CDR3nt: TGTGCCAGCAGCCCTCTCGGGAGGTATAGGGAAGATATGCAGTATTTT

abundance: -
d_gene: -
len: 13
j_gene: TRBJ2-7
v_gene: TRBV20-1
CDR3aa: CSAKGGGPYEQYF
CDR3nt: TGCAGTGCTAAAGGAGGGGGTCCCTACGAGCAGTACTTC

abundance: large
d_gene: TRBD1
len: 15
j_gene: TRBJ1-5
v_gene: TRBV4-1
CDR3aa: CASRPDRVSNQPQHF
CDR3nt: TGCGCCAGCAGACCTGACAGGGTAAGCAATCAGCCCCAGCATTTT

abundance: -
d_gene: -
len: 11
j_gene: TRBJ1-1
v_gene: TRBV7-9
CDR3aa: CASSWGTEAFF
CDR3nt: TGTGCCAGCAGCTGGGGCACTGAAGCTTTCTTT

abundance: -
d_gene: -
len: 13
j_gene: TRBJ1-1
v_gene: TRBV19
CDR3aa: CASTRQMNTEAFF
CDR3nt: TGTGCCAGTACCCGACAGATGAACACTGAAGCTTTCTTT

abundance: -
d_gene: -
len: 14
j_gene: TRBJ1-4
v_gene: TRBV7-9
CDR3aa: CASSLGGNNEKLFF
CDR3nt: TGTGCCAGCAGCTTAGGGGGGAACAATGAAAAACTGTTTTTT

abundance: -
d_gene: TRBD1
len: 15
j_gene: TRBJ1-1
v_gene: TRBV27
CDR3aa: CASSREGALSTEAFF
CDR3nt: TGTGCCAGCAGTCGTGAGGGGGCCCTGAGCACTGAAGCTTTCTTT

abundance: few
d_gene: TRBD1
len: 18
j_gene: TRBJ1-5
v_gene: TRBV20-1
CDR3aa: CSAKTRDSQNNSNQPQHF
CDR3nt: TGCAGTGCTAAGACCCGGGACAGCCAAAATAATAGCAATCAGCCCCAGCATTTT

abundance: -
d_gene: -
len: 12
j_gene: TRBJ1-1
v_gene: TRBV20-1
CDR3aa: CSASAGVTEAFF
CDR3nt: TGCAGTGCCTCCGCAGGGGTTACTGAAGCTTTCTTT